This TCR beta chain was obtained from a study of siplizumab effects on memory and regulatory T cells. TCRdb's copy holds only in-frame clones and misses some; the assay was immunoSEQ multiplex PCR. The profile shows about 110,000 clones, around 92% of them singletons. The ends were cut back, 10 bases at V and 5 bases at J, with 14 bases in the middle. Germline lookup yields CDR1 MNHNS and CDR2 SASEGT. This CDR3 contains 12 residues. Overall study results and limits: Proliferating Tregs in siplizumab cultures were never verified as suppressive. Siplizumab significantly brought down the alloreactive sequences that trace back to unstimulated CD4+ memory cells. The majority of clones, roughly 80-96% of proliferating CD4+ or CD8+ clones, lacked an assignable naive or memory phenotype. Mean Treg-derived proportions of mappable alloreactive CD4+ clones were just under 70% for siplizumab and less than 35% for controls.

In regard to this clone: Antigen unknown.

V usage is TRBV6-1 and J usage is TRBJ1-2; weak D call: TRBD1 (5 bases). The receptor was isolated from a human donor in good health. The material sequenced was Tregs sorted from blood. As DNA, the CDR3 is TGTGCCACCGGGGACGATCCTTATGGCTACACCTTC. Protein product: CATGDDPYGYTF.